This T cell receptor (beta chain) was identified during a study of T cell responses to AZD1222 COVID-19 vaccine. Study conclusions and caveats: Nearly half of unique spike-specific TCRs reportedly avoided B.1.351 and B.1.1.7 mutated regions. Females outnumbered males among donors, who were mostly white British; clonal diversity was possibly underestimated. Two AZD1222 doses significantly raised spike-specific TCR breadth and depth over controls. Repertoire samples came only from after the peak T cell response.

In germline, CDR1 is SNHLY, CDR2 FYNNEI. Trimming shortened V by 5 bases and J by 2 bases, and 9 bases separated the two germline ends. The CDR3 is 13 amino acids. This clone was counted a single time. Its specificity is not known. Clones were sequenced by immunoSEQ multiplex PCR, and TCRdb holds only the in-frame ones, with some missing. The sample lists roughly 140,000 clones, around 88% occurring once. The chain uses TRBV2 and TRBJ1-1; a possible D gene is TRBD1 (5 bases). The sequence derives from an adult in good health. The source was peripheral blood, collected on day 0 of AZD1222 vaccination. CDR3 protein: CASSRQRNTEAFF. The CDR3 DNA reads TGTGCCAGCAGTAGACAGCGAAACACTGAAGCTTTCTTT.